This TCR beta chain was recorded in a study of cytomegalovirus exposure and HLA in healthy donors. Study-level findings and limits: It was found in a later analysis that first-cohort TCR clusters tended to co-occur in the 100 to 150 validation repertoires. Researchers counted around 180 TCR beta chains as cytomegalovirus-associated. Generally TCR sequences proved uncommon, though certain public TCRs appeared in numerous donors. Among the CMV-associated chains, a few were confirmed in vitro as specific for CMV antigens.

This clone was seen once. Its antigen is unidentified. TCRdb's table, derived via immunoSEQ multiplex PCR, lists solely in-frame clones and lacks some. The sample comprises 150,000 to 200,000 clones, around 87% of which are singletons, and more than 1.3% rests with the top ten. Sequences were obtained from PBMCs. This receptor was taken from a woman aged 25 to 39 in good health and CMV-seronegative.

CDR3 loop: CAVRDIRYEQYF. The CDR3 DNA reads TGTGCCGTCCGGGACATTCGCTACGAGCAGTACTTC. V and J are TRBV10-3 and TRBJ2-7; D may be TRBD1 (6 bases). Deletions cut 11 bases from V and 3 bases from J, with 14 bases between. This CDR3 is built from 12 residues. CDR1 is ENHRY, CDR2 SYGVKD, per germline.